This TCR beta chain was sequenced for a study of T cell responses to AZD1222 COVID-19 vaccine. Broader study findings: Reportedly, nearly half the spike-specific TCRs target unmutated variant regions. Spike-specific TCR breadth and depth went up after people got two AZD1222 doses. A mostly white British donor set with more females was recruited, and clonal diversity was possibly underestimated.

This clone was recorded once. Its antigen is unknown. This table comes from immunoSEQ multiplex PCR, and its TCRdb copy is limited to in-frame clones, with some not included. The sample consists of about 130,000 clones, roughly 85% of them appearing once. V shed 4 bases and J 0 bases; nucleotides not matched to a gene: 7. CDR3 size: 16 residues. Germline V gene sequence: CDR1 SGDLS, CDR2 YYNGEE. The specimen was peripheral blood, collected 28 days after the second dose of the MenACWY control vaccine. The V gene is TRBV9, the J gene TRBJ2-1; TRBD1 agrees at 7 bases. This receptor was taken from an adult who received the MenACWY meningococcal vaccine as a control. The CDR3: CASSSTRGSSYNEQFF. In nucleotides, the CDR3 is TGTGCCAGCAGCTCGACCAGGGGGAGCTCCTACAATGAGCAGTTCTTC.